Included here is one TCR beta chain sequence, with context. The antigen remains undetermined. This sample stems from a study of post-analysis software for immune sequencing data. Study outcomes and limitations: Compared with controls, patients had more of about 5 TRBV segments, including TRBV5-6, TRBV5-1 and TRBV20-1. Those with multiple sclerosis, the patient group, showed significantly lower normalized Chao1 diversity than controls.

TCR beta cDNA libraries had unique molecular identifiers. Out of roughly 0.85 to 10 million T cells, about 520,000 cDNA molecules were generated. TCRdb itself ran the PCR reads through MiXCR, one entry per CDR3 protein. The sample lists 750,000 to 950,000 distinct CDR3 sequences, around 46% occurring once. Trimming shortened V by 4 bases and J by 2 bases, and 10 bases separated the two germline ends. Germline assignment: CDR1 DFQATT and CDR2 SNEGSKA (reference sequence). The CDR3 covers 13 residues. Sequencing was carried out using blood. The clonotype was recovered from a girl under 18 with multiple sclerosis. This rearrangement joins TRBV20-1 to TRBJ2-3, with D hard to call. The CDR3: CSAKGSFTDTQYF. DNA for the CDR3: TGCAGTGCTAAGGGTTCCTTCACAGATACGCAGTATTTT.